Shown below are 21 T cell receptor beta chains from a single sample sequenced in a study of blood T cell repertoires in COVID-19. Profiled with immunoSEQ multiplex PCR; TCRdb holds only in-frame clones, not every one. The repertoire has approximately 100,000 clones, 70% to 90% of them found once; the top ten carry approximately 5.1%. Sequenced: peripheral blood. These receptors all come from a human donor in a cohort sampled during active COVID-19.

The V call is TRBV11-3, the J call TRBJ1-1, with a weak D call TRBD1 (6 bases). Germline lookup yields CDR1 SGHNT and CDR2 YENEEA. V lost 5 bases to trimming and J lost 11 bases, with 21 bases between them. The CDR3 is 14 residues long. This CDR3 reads CASSPRWGERGAFF. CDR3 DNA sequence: TGTGCCAGCAGCCCCCGATGGGGAGAGAGGGGGGCTTTCTTT.

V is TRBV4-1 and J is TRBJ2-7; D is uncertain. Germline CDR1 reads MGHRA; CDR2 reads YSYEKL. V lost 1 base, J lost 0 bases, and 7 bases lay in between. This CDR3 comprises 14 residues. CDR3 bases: TGCGCCAGCAGCCAAGTTGGCCCCTCCTACGAGCAGTACTTC. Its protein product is CASSQVGPSYEQYF.

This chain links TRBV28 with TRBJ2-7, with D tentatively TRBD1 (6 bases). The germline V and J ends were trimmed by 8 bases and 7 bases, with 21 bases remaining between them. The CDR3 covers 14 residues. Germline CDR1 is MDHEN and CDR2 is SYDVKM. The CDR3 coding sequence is TGTGCCAGCGCCGGACAGATACTACTACGAGAGCAGTACTTC. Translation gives CASAGQILLREQYF.

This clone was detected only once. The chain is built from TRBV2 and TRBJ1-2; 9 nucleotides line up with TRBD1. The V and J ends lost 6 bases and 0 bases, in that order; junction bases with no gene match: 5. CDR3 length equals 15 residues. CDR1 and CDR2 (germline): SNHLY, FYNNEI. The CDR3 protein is CASSERQGANYGYTF. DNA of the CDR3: TGTGCCAGCAGCGAGCGACAGGGGGCTAACTATGGCTACACCTTC.

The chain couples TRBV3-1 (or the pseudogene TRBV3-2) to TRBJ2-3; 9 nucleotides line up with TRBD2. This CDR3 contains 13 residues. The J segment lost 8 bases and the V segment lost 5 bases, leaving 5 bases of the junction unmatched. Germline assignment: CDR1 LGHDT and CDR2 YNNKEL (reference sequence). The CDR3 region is CASSTSLAGTQYF. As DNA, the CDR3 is TGTGCCAGCAGCACCTCACTAGCGGGTACGCAGTATTTT.

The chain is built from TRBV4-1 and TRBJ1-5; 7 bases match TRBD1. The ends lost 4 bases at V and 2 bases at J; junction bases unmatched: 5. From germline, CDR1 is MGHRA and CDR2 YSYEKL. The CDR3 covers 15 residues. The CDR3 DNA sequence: TGCGCCAGCAGCCGACGACAGGGTGGCAATCAGCCCCAGCATTTT. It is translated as CASSRRQGGNQPQHF.

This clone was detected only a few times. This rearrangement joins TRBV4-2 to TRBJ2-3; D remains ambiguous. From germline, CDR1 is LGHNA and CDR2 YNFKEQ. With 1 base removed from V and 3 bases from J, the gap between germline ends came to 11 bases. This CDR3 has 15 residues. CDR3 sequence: CASSQVDSATDTQYF. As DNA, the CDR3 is TGTGCCAGCAGCCAAGTCGACTCGGCAACAGATACGCAGTATTTT.

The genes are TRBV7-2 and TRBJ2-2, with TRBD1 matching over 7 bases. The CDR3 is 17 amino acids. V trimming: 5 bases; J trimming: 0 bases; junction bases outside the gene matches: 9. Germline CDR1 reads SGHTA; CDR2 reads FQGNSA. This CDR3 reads CASSETGEVPNTGELFF. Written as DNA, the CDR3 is TGTGCCAGCAGCGAAACAGGGGAAGTTCCGAACACCGGGGAGCTGTTTTTT.

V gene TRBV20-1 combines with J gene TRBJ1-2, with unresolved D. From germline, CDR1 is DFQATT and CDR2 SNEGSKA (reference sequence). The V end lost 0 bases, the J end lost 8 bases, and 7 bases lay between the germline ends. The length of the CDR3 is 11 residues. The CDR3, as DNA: TGCAGTGCTAGAGAGGGCGAGGGCTACACCTTC. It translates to CSAREGEGYTF.

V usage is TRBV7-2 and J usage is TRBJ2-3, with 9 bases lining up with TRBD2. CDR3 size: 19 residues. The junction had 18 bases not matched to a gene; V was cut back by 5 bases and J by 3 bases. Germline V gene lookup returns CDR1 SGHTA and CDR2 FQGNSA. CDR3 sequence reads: CASSPKGASGAKSTDTQYF. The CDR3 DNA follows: TGTGCCAGCAGCCCCAAGGGGGCTAGCGGGGCCAAAAGTACAGATACGCAGTATTTT.

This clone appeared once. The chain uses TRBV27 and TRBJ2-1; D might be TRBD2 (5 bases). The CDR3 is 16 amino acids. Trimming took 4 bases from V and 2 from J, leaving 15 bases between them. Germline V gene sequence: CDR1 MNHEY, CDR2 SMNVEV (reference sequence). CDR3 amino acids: CASSSHRTGTYNEQFF. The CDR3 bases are TGTGCCAGCAGTTCCCATCGGACTGGAACCTACAATGAGCAGTTCTTC.

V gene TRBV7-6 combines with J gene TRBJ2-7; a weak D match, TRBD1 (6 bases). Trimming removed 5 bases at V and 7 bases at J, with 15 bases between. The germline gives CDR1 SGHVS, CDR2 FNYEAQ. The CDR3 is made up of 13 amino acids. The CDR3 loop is CASSTWTEEEQYF. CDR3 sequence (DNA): TGTGCCAGCAGCACGTGGACAGAAGAGGAGCAGTACTTC.

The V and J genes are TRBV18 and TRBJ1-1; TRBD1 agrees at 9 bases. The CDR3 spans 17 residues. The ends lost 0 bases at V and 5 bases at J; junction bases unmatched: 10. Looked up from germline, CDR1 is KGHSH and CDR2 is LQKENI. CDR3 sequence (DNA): TGTGCCAGCTCACCACCCAGGACAGGGGCAGGAGTTACTGAAGCTTTCTTT. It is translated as CASSPPRTGAGVTEAFF.

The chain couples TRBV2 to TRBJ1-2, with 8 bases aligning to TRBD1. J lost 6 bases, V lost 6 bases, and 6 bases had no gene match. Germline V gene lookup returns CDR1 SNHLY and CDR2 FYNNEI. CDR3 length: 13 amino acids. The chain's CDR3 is CASRIQGDDGYTF. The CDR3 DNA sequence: TGTGCCAGCAGGATACAGGGGGATGATGGCTACACCTTC.

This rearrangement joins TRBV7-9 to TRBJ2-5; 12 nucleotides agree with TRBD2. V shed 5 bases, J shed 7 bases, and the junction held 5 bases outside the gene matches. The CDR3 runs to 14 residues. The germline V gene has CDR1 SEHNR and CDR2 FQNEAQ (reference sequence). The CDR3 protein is CASSRGLAGATQYF. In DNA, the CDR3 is TGTGCCAGCAGCCGGGGACTAGCGGGTGCGACCCAGTACTTC.

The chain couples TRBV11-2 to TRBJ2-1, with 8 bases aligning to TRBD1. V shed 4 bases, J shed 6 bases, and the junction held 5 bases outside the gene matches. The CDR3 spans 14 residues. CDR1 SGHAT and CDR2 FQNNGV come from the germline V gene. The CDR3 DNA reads TGTGCCAGCAGCTCCCTACAGGGGGGCAATGAGCAGTTCTTC. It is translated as CASSSLQGGNEQFF. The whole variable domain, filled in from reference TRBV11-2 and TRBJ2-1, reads EAGVAQSPRYKIIEKRQSVAFWCNPISGHATLYWYQQILGQGPKLLIQFQNNGVVDDSQLPKDRFSAERLKGVDSTLKIQPAKLEDSAVYLCASSSLQGGNEQFFGPGTRLTVL.

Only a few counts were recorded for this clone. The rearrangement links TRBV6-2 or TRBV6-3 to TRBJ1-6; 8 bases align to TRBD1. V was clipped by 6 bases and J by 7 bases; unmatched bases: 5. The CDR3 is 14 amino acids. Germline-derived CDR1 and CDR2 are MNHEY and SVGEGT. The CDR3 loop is CASSQQGGNSPLHF. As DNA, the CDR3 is TGTGCCAGCAGCCAACAGGGGGGGAATTCACCCCTCCACTTT.

CDR3 DNA sequence: TGCGCCAGCAGCTTGACCGGGACTAGCAGGAGCACCGGGGAGCTGTTTTTT. Its protein is CASSLTGTSRSTGELFF. The chain combines TRBV5-1 with TRBJ2-2; 9 bases are shared with TRBD2. V was pared by 1 base and J by 4 bases, with 8 bases of the junction left unmatched. The CDR3 covers 17 residues. Per germline, CDR1 SGHRS and CDR2 YFSETQ. The full variable domain, its missing parts supplied by reference TRBV5-1 and TRBJ2-2, is KAGVTQTPRYLIKTRGQQVTLSCSPISGHRSVSWYQQTPGQGLQFLFEYFSETQRNKGNFPGRFSGRQFSNSRSEMNVSTLELGDSALYLCASSLTGTSRSTGELFFGEGSRLTVL.

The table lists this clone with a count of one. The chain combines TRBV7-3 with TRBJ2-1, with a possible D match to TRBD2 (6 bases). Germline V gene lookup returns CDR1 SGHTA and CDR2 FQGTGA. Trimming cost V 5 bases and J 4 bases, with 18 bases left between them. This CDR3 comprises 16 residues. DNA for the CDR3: TGTGCCAGCAGCGTGACTAGTTCCCCTCTGTACAATGAGCAGTTCTTC. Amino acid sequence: CASSVTSSPLYNEQFF.

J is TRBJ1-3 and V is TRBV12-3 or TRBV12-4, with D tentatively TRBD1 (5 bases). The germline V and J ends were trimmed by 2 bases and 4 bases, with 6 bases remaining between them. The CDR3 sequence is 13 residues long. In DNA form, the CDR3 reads TGTGCCAGCAGTTTAAGGGGAGGAAACACCATATATTTT. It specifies CASSLRGGNTIYF.

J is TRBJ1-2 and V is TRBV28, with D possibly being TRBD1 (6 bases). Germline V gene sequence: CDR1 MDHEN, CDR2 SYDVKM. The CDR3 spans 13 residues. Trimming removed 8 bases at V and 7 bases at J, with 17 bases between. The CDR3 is CASSGGGQFGYTF. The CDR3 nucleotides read TGTGCCAGCTCCGGGGGGGGCCAGTTTGGCTACACCTTC.